This TCR beta chain was sequenced during a study of CD4+ T cells in melanoma. Study results and limitations: In melanoma, neoantigen-specific CD4+ T cells reportedly differed in differentiation state. CD8+ T cell, macrophage and B cell function reportedly correlated with neoantigen-specific CD4+ T cells.

On this clone itself: Its antigen is not identified.

Sequenced by immunoSEQ multiplex PCR; TCRdb stores in-frame clones only, minus some. The sample yields approximately 7,400 clones, roughly 47% seen once. V was shortened by 6 bases and J by 8 bases, with 19 bases between the two germline ends. The CDR3 contains 15 residues. Germline values: CDR1 SNHLY, CDR2 FYNNEI. The receptor was isolated from a human donor with melanoma. Sequenced sample: cells from a culture (not recorded whether cultured in vitro). The V gene is TRBV2, the J gene TRBJ1-4, with D possibly matching TRBD1 (6 bases). CDR3 amino acids: CASRALRGRGEKLFF. In DNA form, the CDR3 reads TGTGCCAGCAGGGCCCTCAGGGGTCGGGGGGAAAAACTGTTTTTT.